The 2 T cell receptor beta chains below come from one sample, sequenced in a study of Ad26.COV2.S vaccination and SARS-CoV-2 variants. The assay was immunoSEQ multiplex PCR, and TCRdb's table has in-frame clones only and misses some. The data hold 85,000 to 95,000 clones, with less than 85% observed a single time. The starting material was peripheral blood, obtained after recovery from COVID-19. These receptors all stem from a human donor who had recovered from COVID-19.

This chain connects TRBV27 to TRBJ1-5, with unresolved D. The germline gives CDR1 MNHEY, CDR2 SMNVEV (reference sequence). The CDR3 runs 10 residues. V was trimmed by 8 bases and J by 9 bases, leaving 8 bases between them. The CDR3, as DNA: TGTGCCAGCGAATTAGGGCCCCAGCATTTT. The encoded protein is CASELGPQHF.

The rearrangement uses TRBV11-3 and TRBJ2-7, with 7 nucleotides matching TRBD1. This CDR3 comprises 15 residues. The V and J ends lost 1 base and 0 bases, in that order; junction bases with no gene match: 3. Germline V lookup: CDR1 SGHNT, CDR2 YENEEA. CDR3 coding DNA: TGTGCCAGCAGCTTAGCCCCAGGGGGCTCCTACGAGCAGTACTTC. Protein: CASSLAPGGSYEQYF.